Following are 26 T cell receptor beta chains from one sample sequenced in a study of vaccination effects on CD4 cells after COVID-19. These receptors lack a known antigen. Following 10 days of culture, CD4+ T cells were isolated. Two-dose BNT162b2 or mRNA-1273 vaccination was given to participants. TCRdb keeps only in-frame clones here, not all; method: immunoSEQ multiplex PCR. The repertoire holds about 73,000 clones, with around 70% as singletons. Sequenced here: CD4+ T cells from PBMCs cultured without peptide, sampled after COVID-19 vaccination. These receptor sequences come from a human donor who received a COVID-19 vaccine.

The table lists this clone with a few counts. V and J are TRBV7-9 and TRBJ2-7, with D unclear. The CDR3 contains 13 residues. Germline V gives CDR1 SEHNR, CDR2 FQNEAQ (reference sequence). Trimming removed 0 bases from V and 5 bases from J, with 8 bases in between. In nucleotides, the CDR3 is TGTGCCAGCAGCTTAGCAGGGTCAGACGAGCAGTACGTC. Translated: CASSLAGSDEQYV.

V gene TRBV6-5 combines with J gene TRBJ1-6; D is ambiguous. This CDR3 contains 15 residues. Germline V gene data show CDR1 as MNHEY and CDR2 as SVGAGI. Trimming stripped 6 bases from V and 1 base from J, with 10 bases between. The CDR3 sequence is CASRYRGSYNSPLHF. DNA of the CDR3: TGTGCCAGCAGATACCGGGGATCCTATAATTCACCCCTCCACTTT.

V usage is TRBV19 and J usage is TRBJ2-5; no clear D. This CDR3 has 15 residues. The germline CDR1 and CDR2 sequences are LNHDA and SQIVND (reference sequence). V shed 4 bases and J shed 2 bases, with 14 bases lying between them. The CDR3, as DNA: TGTGCCAGTAGTAACCAACTCGTAGGGCAAGAGACCCAGTACTTC. It encodes CASSNQLVGQETQYF.

This chain connects TRBV20-1 to TRBJ2-7; D remains unclear. Germline V lookup: CDR1 DFQATT, CDR2 SNEGSKA (reference sequence). The CDR3 is made up of 11 amino acids. V was cut by 5 bases and J by 3 bases, with 8 bases left in between. The CDR3 loop is CSAWDLYEQYV. The CDR3 nucleotides are TGCAGTGCTTGGGATCTCTACGAGCAGTACGTC.

The V and J genes are TRBV4-1 and TRBJ1-4; D is perhaps TRBD1 (5 bases). The CDR3 is made up of 13 amino acids. Germline values: CDR1 MGHRA, CDR2 YSYEKL. V was cut by 4 bases and J by 7 bases, with 10 bases left in between. The CDR3 region is CASSLQGGEKLFF. The CDR3, as DNA: TGCGCCAGCAGCCTTCAGGGTGGTGAAAAACTGTTTTTT.

The chain carries TRBV2 and TRBJ1-6; D is ambiguous. Trimming left V 8 bases short and J 0 bases short, with 11 bases between. The CDR3 is 15 residues long. The V gene's germline CDR1 is SNHLY and CDR2 FYNNEI. The CDR3, as DNA: TGTGCCAGCCGCGGGCCGAGCTCCTATAATTCACCCCTCCACTTT. Encoded protein: CASRGPSSYNSPLHF. The whole variable domain, filled in from reference TRBV2 and TRBJ1-6, reads EPEVTQTPSHQVTQMGQEVILRCVPISNHLYFYWYRQILGQKVEFLVSFYNNEISEKSEIFDDQFSVERPDGSNFTLKIRSTKLEDSAMYFCASRGPSSYNSPLHFGNGTRLTVT.

This clone was counted between two and nine times. The chain uses TRBV3-1 (or the pseudogene TRBV3-2) and TRBJ1-1; D not certain. V was cut by 1 base and J by 3 bases, with 18 bases left in between. From germline, CDR1 is LGHDT and CDR2 YNNKEL (reference sequence). The CDR3 spans 17 residues. The DNA for the CDR3 is TGTGCCAGCAGCCAAGGCAGTATGGGCATGAGGGACACTGAAGCTTTCTTT. As protein: CASSQGSMGMRDTEAFF.

The V gene is TRBV30, the J gene TRBJ1-6; 10 positions match TRBD1. The V and J ends lost 0 bases and 3 bases, in that order; junction bases with no gene match: 5. This CDR3 has 17 residues. Germline CDR1 is GTSNPN and CDR2 is SVGIG (reference sequence). CDR3 sequence (DNA): TGTGCCTGGAGTGTATCCAGGACAGGGGGCTATAATTCACCCCTCCACTTT. Its translation: CAWSVSRTGGYNSPLHF.

The rearrangement joins TRBV27 to TRBJ2-2; perhaps TRBD2 as D (5 bases). Per the germline V gene, CDR1 is MNHEY and CDR2 is SMNVEV (reference sequence). Trimming pared 6 bases from V and 4 bases from J, leaving 24 bases between. CDR3 size: 18 residues. The CDR3 DNA follows: TGTGCCAGCAGCCAAATCCGGGGTGGGCTTGTTGGCACCGGGGAGCTGTTTTTT. It codes for CASSQIRGGLVGTGELFF.

V usage is TRBV12-5 and J usage is TRBJ1-3; D perhaps matches TRBD1 (6 bases). CDR1 is LGHNT and CDR2 is FRNRAP in the germline V gene. Between the trimmed V and J ends, which lost 0 bases and 4 bases, there was a span of 16 bases. The length of the CDR3 is 17 residues. CDR3 residues: CASGLVLGGRVGNTIYF. CDR3 DNA sequence: TGTGCTAGTGGTTTGGTACTGGGGGGCCGGGTCGGAAACACCATATATTTT.

This chain connects TRBV14 to TRBJ2-2, with D possibly matching TRBD2 (6 bases). The CDR3 extends over 12 amino acids. Trimming removed 4 bases from V and 11 bases from J, with 11 bases in between. Germline-derived CDR1 and CDR2 are SGHDN and FVKESK. CDR3 in amino acids: CASSPGLGELFF. In DNA, the CDR3 is TGTGCCAGCAGCCCGGGACTCGGTGAGCTGTTTTTT.

This clone has a single count. The chain uses TRBV10-3 and TRBJ2-1, with D perhaps TRBD1 (5 bases). Germline V lookup: CDR1 ENHRY, CDR2 SYGVKD. Trimming shortened V by 2 bases and J by 6 bases, and 17 bases separated the two germline ends. The CDR3 covers 16 residues. In DNA form, the CDR3 reads TGTGCCATCAGTGAGATGGAGAGGCAGGGTGGCAATGAGCAGTTCTTC. Its translation: CAISEMERQGGNEQFF.

This chain uses TRBV11-2 with TRBJ1-4; D is uncertain. The CDR3 extends over 14 amino acids. V dropped 1 base and J dropped 6 bases, with 9 bases sitting between them. Looked up from germline, CDR1 is SGHAT and CDR2 is FQNNGV. Here the CDR3 DNA reads TGTGCCAGCAGCTTAGTTTCGGGATATGAAAAACTGTTTTTT. Translated, it gives CASSLVSGYEKLFF.

V usage is TRBV5-1 and J usage is TRBJ2-5; D possibly corresponds to TRBD2 (5 bases). The germline V and J ends were trimmed by 5 bases and 5 bases, with 7 bases remaining between them. The CDR3 totals 11 residues. Looked up from germline, CDR1 is SGHRS and CDR2 is YFSETQ. CDR3: CASSSGETQYF. For the CDR3, the DNA is TGCGCCAGCAGTTCGGGGGAGACCCAGTACTTC.

The chain has TRBV5-1 and TRBJ2-1; tentatively, D is TRBD1 (5 bases). The germline CDR1 and CDR2 sequences are SGHRS and YFSETQ. The V gene lost 2 bases and the J gene lost 4 bases, with 7 bases spanning the gap. CDR3 size: 13 residues. The CDR3 spells CASSFDSYNEQFF. In nucleotides, the CDR3 is TGCGCCAGCAGCTTTGACAGTTACAATGAGCAGTTCTTC.

V and J are TRBV7-9 and TRBJ2-7; 7 bases line up with TRBD2. V lost 1 base to trimming and J lost 1 base; unmatched junction nucleotides: 4. The length of the CDR3 is 15 residues. Germline V gene sequence: CDR1 SEHNR, CDR2 FQNEAQ (reference sequence). The CDR3 DNA reads as TGTGCCAGCAGCTTAGAGCGGGGCGGATCCTACGAGCAGTACGTC. Its translation: CASSLERGGSYEQYV.

This clone turned up a few times. The chain carries TRBV11-2 and TRBJ2-3; a weak D match, TRBD2 (6 bases). Germline CDR1 and CDR2: SGHAT and FQNNGV. Trimming cost V 5 bases and J 1 base, with 13 bases left between them. The CDR3 runs 15 residues. CDR3 amino acids: CASSRSGDRTDTQYF. The DNA for the CDR3 is TGTGCCAGCAGCCGCTCGGGGGACCGCACAGATACGCAGTATTTT.

A single count supports this clone. This CDR3 reads CASREVLMNTEAFF. The CDR3 DNA is TGTGCCAGTAGGGAGGTTCTGATGAACACTGAAGCTTTCTTT. The chain has TRBV19 and TRBJ1-1; D is undetermined. V dropped 6 bases and J dropped 0 bases, with 11 bases sitting between them. This CDR3 is 14 amino acids long. CDR1 LNHDA and CDR2 SQIVND come from the germline V gene (reference sequence). The entire variable domain, with the rest obtained from reference TRBV19 and TRBJ1-1, is as follows: DGGITQSPKYLFRKEGQNVTLSCEQNLNHDAMYWYRQDPGQGLRLIYYSQIVNDFQKGDIAEGYSVSREKKESFPLTVTSAQKNPTAFYLCASREVLMNTEAFFGQGTRLTVV.

The chain uses TRBV5-1 and TRBJ1-4; the match to TRBD1 covers 11 bases. Trimming removed 0 bases from V and 7 bases from J; junction bases left unmatched: 5. The CDR3 extends over 16 amino acids. Germline CDR1 and CDR2: SGHRS and YFSETQ. DNA of the CDR3: TGCGCCAGCAGCTTGGGGACAGGGGGCGGGAGTGAAAAACTGTTTTTT. Translation: CASSLGTGGGSEKLFF.

The rearrangement links TRBV5-6 to TRBJ2-3; D might be TRBD2 (6 bases). V was pared by 0 bases and J by 7 bases, with 12 bases between. Per germline, CDR1 SGHDT and CDR2 YYEEEE. The CDR3 spans 14 residues. In DNA form, the CDR3 reads TGTGCCAGCAGCTTGGGGCTAGCGCTACATACGCAGTATTTT. It is translated as CASSLGLALHTQYF. Supplemented by reference TRBV5-6 and TRBJ2-3, the full variable domain reads DAGVTQSPTHLIKTRGQQVTLRCSPKSGHDTVSWYQQALGQGPQFIFQYYEEEERQRGNFPDRFSGHQFPNYSSELNVNALLLGDSALYLCASSLGLALHTQYFGPGTRLTVL.

The CDR3 DNA follows: TGTGCCAGCAGTCCCGCCGGGTTCTCTGGAAACACCATATATTTT. Its translation: CASSPAGFSGNTIYF. This chain uses TRBV6-5 with TRBJ1-3; D gene ambiguous. Per the germline V gene, CDR1 is MNHEY and CDR2 is SVGAGI. The CDR3 extends over 15 amino acids. The ends were cut back, 5 bases at V and 0 bases at J, with 11 bases in the middle.

In its sample, this clone was seen a few times. V usage is TRBV5-1 and J usage is TRBJ2-1; 13 bases are shared with TRBD2. Germline lookup yields CDR1 SGHRS and CDR2 YFSETQ. The CDR3 sequence is 17 residues long. Trimming took 3 bases from V and 8 from J; bases not matched to a gene: 11. The CDR3 loop reads CASSWTSGGQTVDEQFF. Written as DNA, the CDR3 is TGCGCCAGCAGCTGGACTAGCGGGGGCCAGACGGTCGATGAGCAGTTCTTC.

The V gene is TRBV10-2, the J gene TRBJ2-2; 8 bases fit TRBD1. This CDR3 region has 16 residues. Trimming took 4 bases from V and 5 from J; bases not matched to a gene: 9. CDR1 is WSHSY, CDR2 SAAADI, per germline. The CDR3 region is CASSARPGQETGELFF. CDR3 in DNA: TGCGCCAGCAGTGCCCGACCGGGACAGGAGACCGGGGAGCTGTTTTTT.

The V and J genes are TRBV10-1 and TRBJ2-3; TRBD1 or TRBD2 may be the D gene (6 bases each). The CDR3 is 17 residues long. The V end was cut by 0 bases, the J end by 0 bases, with 13 bases between. CDR1 is WNHNN and CDR2 is SYGVQD in the germline V gene (reference sequence). The CDR3 coding sequence is TGCGCCAGCAGTGAGTCTGTAGGGGGACTTAGCACAGATACGCAGTATTTT. Its protein is CASSESVGGLSTDTQYF.

This clone appeared a single time. The chain links TRBV7-6 to TRBJ2-3; D uncertain. CDR1 and CDR2 from the germline V gene are SGHVS and FNYEAQ. Trimming removed 4 bases at V and 1 base at J, with 12 bases between. The CDR3 runs to 15 residues. The CDR3 loop reads CASSSGVSGTDTQYF. CDR3 DNA: TGTGCCAGCAGCTCCGGAGTATCAGGCACAGATACGCAGTATTTT. The full variable domain, rest sourced from reference TRBV7-6 and TRBJ2-3, is GAGVSQSPRYKVTKRGQDVALRCDPISGHVSLYWYRQALGQGPEFLTYFNYEAQQDKSGLPNDRFSAERPEGSISTLTIQRTEQRDSAMYRCASSSGVSGTDTQYFGPGTRLTVL.

V gene TRBV5-1 combines with J gene TRBJ2-3, with D possibly TRBD2 on 6 matching bases. Germline V CDR1 and CDR2: SGHRS, YFSETQ. This CDR3 is built from 15 residues. Trimming left V 2 bases short and J 0 bases short, with 10 bases between. The CDR3 DNA follows: TGCGCCAGCAGCTTTCAAGGGACTAGCACAGATACGCAGTATTTT. The encoded protein is CASSFQGTSTDTQYF.